This TCR beta chain was profiled in a study of blood T cell repertoires in COVID-19. Study information: From the United States, Italy and Spain came samples of acute and convalescent COVID-19. The analysed material was cDNA or gDNA that came from T cells, B-cell-depleted T cells, or PBMCs.

This CDR3 region has 15 residues. The V and J ends lost 3 bases and 3 bases, in that order; junction bases with no gene match: 3. In germline, CDR1 is SGHRS, CDR2 YFSETQ. Profiling relied on immunoSEQ multiplex PCR, and the TCRdb table lists in-frame clones only, not all of them. Here the sample spans 85,000 to 110,000 clones, 80% to 90% being singletons. Sequencing was done on a sample of peripheral blood. This sequence originates from a woman aged 55-69 years with acute or convalescent COVID-19. The rearrangement joins TRBV5-1 to TRBJ2-1; TRBD2 agrees at 10 bases. CDR3 amino acids: CASSSLAGDYNEQFF. The DNA of the CDR3 is TGCGCCAGCAGCTCTCTAGCGGGGGACTACAATGAGCAGTTCTTC.